The 23 T cell receptor beta chains below come from one sample, sequenced in a study of graft-versus-host responses after intestinal transplantation. What these receptors recognize is not known. Profiling relied on immunoSEQ multiplex PCR, and the TCRdb table lists in-frame clones only, not all of them. Here the sample spans under 100,000 clones, 92% being singletons. The sequences come from unstimulated CD8+ T cells sorted from spleen or lymph node cells, collected before transplant. The source of these receptors is a human donor who was the organ donor for an intestinal transplant.

V and J are TRBV4-2 and TRBJ2-1; TRBD2 aligns across 13 bases. CDR1 is LGHNA, CDR2 YNFKEQ, per germline. The junction had 9 bases not matched to a gene; V was cut back by 0 bases and J by 1 base. This CDR3 has 20 amino acids. The CDR3 DNA is TGTGCCAGCAGCCAAGAGGTGGGACTAGCGGGGTCGAGGTCCTACAATGAGCAGTTCTTC. Translated: CASSQEVGLAGSRSYNEQFF.

V usage is TRBV4-2 and J usage is TRBJ1-1, with 8 bases aligning to TRBD1. This CDR3 is built from 15 residues. Germline-derived CDR1 and CDR2 are LGHNA and YNFKEQ. Trimming at V came to 3 bases and at J to 7 bases, leaving 10 bases not matched to a gene. The CDR3: CASSQAYPGQDEAFF. CDR3 DNA sequence: TGTGCCAGCAGCCAGGCCTACCCGGGACAGGATGAAGCTTTCTTT.

The chain recombines TRBV19 with TRBJ1-1, with 9 bases matching TRBD1. The CDR3 length is 14 residues. Germline CDR1 and CDR2: LNHDA and SQIVND (reference sequence). V lost 5 bases and J lost 5; bases outside the gene matches: 6. In DNA, the CDR3 is TGTGCCAGTAGTGGCAACAGGGGGCGGACTGAAGCTTTCTTT. It specifies CASSGNRGRTEAFF.

The chain links TRBV4-1 to TRBJ2-1, with 9 nucleotides matching TRBD1. Germline CDR1 is MGHRA and CDR2 is YSYEKL. V shed 2 bases and J 4 bases; nucleotides not matched to a gene: 6. The CDR3 runs to 16 residues. CDR3 residues: CASSQLGQGFYNEQFF. CDR3 in DNA: TGCGCCAGCAGCCAACTGGGACAGGGTTTTTACAATGAGCAGTTCTTC.

This chain joins TRBV27 and TRBJ2-7; 8 bases fit TRBD2. The V gene end was trimmed by 7 bases and the J gene end by 2 bases; junction bases not matched to a gene: 13. This CDR3 is built from 16 residues. CDR1 and CDR2 (germline): MNHEY, SMNVEV (reference sequence). For the CDR3, the DNA is TGTGCCAGCACCCCGAGTGCGGGGGGTACAACCTACGAGCAGTACTTC. Translating gives CASTPSAGGTTYEQYF.

Only one count was recorded for this clone. CDR3 coding DNA: TGTGCCAGCAGCGTGGGCGCAAACTACGAGCAGTACTTC. Amino acid sequence: CASSVGANYEQYF. The chain links TRBV9 to TRBJ2-7; the D is unclear. This CDR3 has 13 amino acids. From germline, CDR1 is SGDLS and CDR2 YYNGEE. V was trimmed by 2 bases and J by 3 bases, leaving 9 bases between them.

This chain uses TRBV4-1 with TRBJ2-7; the D gene is possibly TRBD2 (7 bases). This CDR3 contains 15 residues. V was shortened by 1 base and J by 4 bases, with 14 bases between the two germline ends. Germline V CDR1 and CDR2: MGHRA, YSYEKL. The chain's CDR3 is CASSQAEGGGYEQYF. The CDR3 coding sequence is TGCGCCAGCAGCCAAGCGGAGGGGGGAGGGTACGAGCAGTACTTC.

V gene TRBV30 combines with J gene TRBJ2-7; a possible D gene is TRBD1 (5 bases). The CDR3 extends over 15 amino acids. The V end lost 2 bases, the J end lost 2 bases, and 16 bases lay between the germline ends. CDR1 and CDR2 (germline): GTSNPN, SVGIG (reference sequence). The CDR3 coding sequence is TGTGCCTGGAGTTTTACTCTCAGGGAAGCCTACGAGCAGTACTTC. Residues: CAWSFTLREAYEQYF.

The CDR3: CASSTTGSEQYF. CDR3 coding DNA: TGTGCCAGCAGTACCACAGGGTCCGAGCAGTACTTC. V usage is TRBV7-2 and J usage is TRBJ2-7; a weak D match, TRBD1 (6 bases). The length of the CDR3 is 12 residues. V lost 6 bases, J lost 6 bases, and 12 bases lay in between. Germline values: CDR1 SGHTA, CDR2 FQGNSA.

This clone occurred once. The chain uses TRBV7-9 and TRBJ2-5; 7 nucleotides match TRBD2. V trimming: 3 bases; J trimming: 4 bases; junction bases outside the gene matches: 5. The CDR3 extends over 14 amino acids. Germline values: CDR1 SEHNR, CDR2 FQNEAQ (reference sequence). CDR3 sequence reads: CASSFGLGVETQYF. The CDR3 DNA sequence: TGTGCCAGCAGCTTCGGACTAGGGGTAGAGACCCAGTACTTC.

The rearrangement uses TRBV28 and TRBJ1-6; D may be TRBD1 (6 bases). V shed 6 bases and J shed 7 bases, with 13 bases lying between them. Germline values: CDR1 MDHEN, CDR2 SYDVKM. The CDR3 totals 14 residues. CDR3 sequence: CASSTTGSNSPLHF. The CDR3 DNA follows: TGTGCCAGCAGCACAACAGGGTCGAATTCACCCCTCCACTTT.

The chain employs TRBV6-6 and TRBJ2-7, with D unresolved. V dropped 5 bases and J dropped 4 bases, with 15 bases sitting between them. This CDR3 has 14 residues. CDR1 is MNHNY, CDR2 SVGAGI, per germline (reference sequence). For the CDR3, the DNA is TGTGCCAGCAGTACCCCGACCCAGGATTACGAGCAGTACTTC. Its protein is CASSTPTQDYEQYF.

The V and J genes are TRBV6-1 and TRBJ2-7; the D gene is possibly TRBD1 (5 bases). Germline CDR1 reads MNHNS; CDR2 reads SASEGT. V lost 7 bases, J lost 2 bases, and 12 bases lay in between. The length of the CDR3 is 13 residues. CDR3 in DNA: TGTGCCAGCATTCTGGACACCACCTACGAGCAGTACTTC. Protein sequence: CASILDTTYEQYF.

The chain carries TRBV6-6 and TRBJ2-1; 10 nucleotides line up with TRBD1. J was trimmed by 4 bases and V by 0 bases; bases with no gene match: 3. The CDR3 is made up of 16 amino acids. Germline V gene data show CDR1 as MNHNY and CDR2 as SVGAGI (reference sequence). This CDR3 reads CASSYSGQGVYNEQFF. CDR3 sequence (DNA): TGTGCCAGCAGTTACTCCGGACAGGGGGTGTACAATGAGCAGTTCTTC.

V and J are TRBV4-3 and TRBJ1-2; D not certain. Trimming cost V 0 bases and J 2 bases, with 10 bases left between them. CDR3 length: 15 residues. In germline, CDR1 is LGHNA, CDR2 YSLEER. CDR3 sequence (DNA): TGCGCCAGCAGCCAAGATAATCCGGGAAACTATGGCTACACCTTC. Translating it yields CASSQDNPGNYGYTF.

The sample holds a few counts of this clone. The V gene is TRBV19, the J gene TRBJ1-2; D is unresolved. The CDR3 totals 13 residues. Trimming removed 6 bases from V and 4 bases from J, with 12 bases in between. Germline values: CDR1 LNHDA, CDR2 SQIVND (reference sequence). CDR3 sequence reads: CASSPSEVYGYTF. The CDR3 DNA sequence: TGTGCCAGTAGCCCATCGGAGGTCTATGGCTACACCTTC.

The chain uses TRBV28 and TRBJ2-2; TRBD1 matches 9 bases. The ends lost 3 bases at V and 6 bases at J; junction bases unmatched: 14. This CDR3 region has 18 residues. Germline assignment: CDR1 MDHEN and CDR2 SYDVKM. The CDR3 here is CASSFPSGTGYRAGELFF. CDR3 nucleotides: TGTGCCAGCAGTTTCCCCTCCGGGACAGGGTATAGGGCCGGGGAGCTGTTTTTT.

In DNA, the CDR3 is TGTGCCAGCAGCTTAGTAGCCGTTGGGTGGGAGACCCAGTACTTC. This sequence encodes CASSLVAVGWETQYF. This chain connects TRBV11-2 to TRBJ2-5; D is ambiguous. The CDR3 loop spans 15 amino acids. Deletions cut 1 base from V and 5 bases from J, with 14 bases between. Per the germline V gene, CDR1 is SGHAT and CDR2 is FQNNGV.

The chain joins TRBV9 to TRBJ2-5; perhaps TRBD2 as D (6 bases). V was trimmed by 4 bases and J by 2 bases, leaving 12 bases between them. CDR3 length: 14 residues. CDR1 and CDR2 (germline): SGDLS, YYNGEE. The CDR3 nucleotides read TGTGCCAGCAGCTCATCAGGGACTCAAGAGACCCAGTACTTC. Residues: CASSSSGTQETQYF.

The chain couples TRBV4-1 to TRBJ2-7; D perhaps matches TRBD1 (6 bases). V was cut by 5 bases and J by 3 bases, with 11 bases left in between. The germline gives CDR1 MGHRA, CDR2 YSYEKL. This CDR3 is built from 13 residues. In nucleotides, the CDR3 is TGCGCCAGCAGCTACCGGGACAACTACGAGCAGTACTTC. It yields the protein CASSYRDNYEQYF.

The genes are TRBV5-4 and TRBJ2-5; 12 bases match TRBD2. Germline CDR1 and CDR2: SGHNT and YYREEE (reference sequence). The ends lost 4 bases at V and 5 bases at J; junction bases unmatched: 6. This CDR3 is built from 15 residues. The CDR3 sequence is CASSSGLAGRETQYF. The CDR3 coding sequence is TGTGCCAGCAGCAGCGGACTAGCGGGGAGGGAGACCCAGTACTTC.

The rearrangement links TRBV6-9 to TRBJ1-5; perhaps TRBD1 as D (6 bases). Trimming shortened V by 4 bases and J by 4 bases, and 17 bases separated the two germline ends. Germline CDR1 is MNHGY and CDR2 is SVAAGI. This CDR3 contains 16 residues. CDR3 sequence reads: CASSSYREISNQPQHF. The CDR3 bases are TGTGCCAGCAGTTCCTACAGGGAAATCTCGAATCAGCCCCAGCATTTT.

This clone was detected only once. The chain has TRBV9 and TRBJ2-5; possible D gene TRBD2, 5 bases. The end of the DNA fits TRBJ2-7 better, so the J call may be wrong. The CDR3 length is 16 residues. CDR1 is SGDLS and CDR2 is YYNGEE in the germline V gene. CDR3 amino acids: CASSAGPGNWAYEQYF. Written as DNA, the CDR3 is TGTGCCAGCAGCGCGGGCCCCGGGAACTGGGCCTACGAGCAGTACTTC.